This T cell receptor (beta chain) was captured in a study of prognosis after radiotherapy for stage I lung cancer (dated by TCRdb to the early 2020s). About the study as a whole: Between early 2018 and early 2019, some 20 patients with stage I NSCLC were enrolled in Nanjing, China. In every patient, SBRT was given without any concurrent therapy. Fourteen cases involved newly diagnosed primary stage I lung tumors, and 4 to 6 involved oligometastatic NSCLC subsequent to surgical resection of the primary tumor. The study sequenced roughly 40 blood samples from 19 patients, one before and one after SBRT per patient. The cohort included about a dozen men and several women, with a median age of approximately 74 years and a range of about 50 to 85 years. On tumor histology, twelve patients had adenocarcinoma and six or seven had squamous cell carcinoma. Using image-guided IMRT or VMAT, SBRT was delivered in 3 to 5 fractions at a biologically effective dose of at least 100 Gy. The study profiled peripheral blood TCR beta repertoires from stage I NSCLC patients before and after stereotactic body radiotherapy and related them to distant failure. About 20% of the 19 patients developed distant metastases after SBRT, at a median of about seven months; the other 15 showed no significant progression. All patients were regarded as medically inoperable, because of comorbidities in more than ten patients and refusal of surgery in more than 5 patients. The paper as a whole reports these results and caveats: Post-SBRT Shannon entropy and its change from baseline were lower in patients who developed distant metastases; baseline Shannon entropy was not associated with metastases. No determination of tumor specificity was made for expanded TCR clones. Differences by metastasis status were reportedly seen in TRBV and TRBJ usage frequencies, involving two V genes at baseline and, after SBRT, 9 or 10 V genes and two J genes. The study was limited by its small cohort and short follow-up, and the findings require independent validation. All reported P values were unadjusted for multiple comparisons. After SBRT, the number of unique TCR clones decreased (median about 9,100 before versus 6,000 to 7,000 after; Wilcoxon paired P=0.011).

The TCR beta CDR3 region was amplified from genomic DNA by two rounds of multiplex PCR. The first PCR round used primers specific to each TRBV and TRBJ gene, and the primer sequences were filed in Chinese patent CN105087789A. Universal primers were used in the second PCR round. The Roche High Pure PCR Template Preparation Kit was used to extract genomic DNA from the frozen PBMCs. Libraries were sequenced paired-end with 151 bp reads on an Illumina HiSeq 3000. Concerning the study's data processing: Raw reads lacking the multiplex PCR primer sequences were removed with CutAdapt. High-quality paired reads were merged into contigs with PEAR. MiXCR assigned TRB V, D and J gene segments to each contig by aligning to reference sequences. CDR3 sequences were clustered by base quality and sequence similarity to remove sequencing errors. Shannon entropy normalized by the natural log of productive TCR sequence number was used as the measure of diversity. Clonality was computed as one minus the ratio of Shannon entropy to the natural log of the number of unique clonotypes. Using the Youden index from ROC curves, the researchers picked the repertoire-metric cut-offs for progression-free survival, and all analyses were carried out in R 3.5.3. TCRdb reprocessed the public reads (quality trimming at Q25 with fastp, clone calling with MiXCR) and kept in-frame beta chains. Identical CDR3 protein sequences are pooled into one entry, listed with their most common genes and DNA. These V and J calls derive from TCRdb rather than the authors' analysis. This sample comprises 51,000 or so distinct CDR3 sequences, 30% to 35% of them detected only once. Approximately 9% of the sample rests with the top ten.

All patients had node-negative disease on CT and PET/CT, and none had a history of other malignancies or had previously received chemotherapy or radiotherapy. At each of the two time points, approximately 6.2 milliliters of peripheral venous blood were collected into EDTA tubes. Ficoll-Paque Plus density-gradient centrifugation was used to isolate PBMCs. Samples were stored at -80°C immediately after collection until analysis. Comment on this clonotype: Its antigen is unknown. An end of the junction does not agree with germline; a read error may underlie this.

Looking up the germline V gene (reference sequence) yields CDR1 LGHDT and CDR2 YNNKEL. From the cysteine through the phenylalanine, the CDR3 covers 14 amino acids. The read is trimmed to its CDR3 DNA, 42 bases read in frame from base 1. The V gene is TRBV3-1 and the J gene is TRBJ1-2, with 7 junctional bases fitting TRBD1. The source material was PBMCs, sampled before or after stereotactic body radiation therapy (not recorded which). The sequence came from a donor over 45 with non-small cell lung cancer. DNA sequence: TGTGCCAGCAGCCACAGGGACAGCTATGATGGCTACACATTC. It translates to CASSHRDSYDGYTF.